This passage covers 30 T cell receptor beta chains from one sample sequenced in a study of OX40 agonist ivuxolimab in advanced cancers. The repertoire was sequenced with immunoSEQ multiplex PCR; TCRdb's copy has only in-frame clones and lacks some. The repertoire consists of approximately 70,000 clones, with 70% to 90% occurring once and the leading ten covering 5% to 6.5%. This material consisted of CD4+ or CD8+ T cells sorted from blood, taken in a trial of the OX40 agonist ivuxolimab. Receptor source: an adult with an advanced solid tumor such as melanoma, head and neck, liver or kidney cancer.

In DNA form, the CDR3 reads TGTGCCAGCAGTGAATTCGGGACTCGGCGCACCGGGGAGCTGTTTTTT. Translating gives CASSEFGTRRTGELFF. V usage is TRBV2 and J usage is TRBJ2-2; D is perhaps TRBD2 (6 bases). The germline V and J ends were trimmed by 2 bases and 4 bases, with 14 bases remaining between them. Germline V gives CDR1 SNHLY, CDR2 FYNNEI. There are 16 residues in the CDR3.

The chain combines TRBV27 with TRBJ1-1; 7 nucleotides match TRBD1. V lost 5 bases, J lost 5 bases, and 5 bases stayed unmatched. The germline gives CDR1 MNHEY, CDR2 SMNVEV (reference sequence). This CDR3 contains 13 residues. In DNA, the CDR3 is TGTGCCAGCAGTATAGGGGGCTATACTGAAGCTTTCTTT. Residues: CASSIGGYTEAFF.

CDR3: CATSRGGGGANVLTF. CDR3 nucleotides: TGTGCCACCAGCAGAGGAGGCGGGGGGGCCAACGTCCTGACTTTC. The chain is built from TRBV15 and TRBJ2-6, with a possible D match to TRBD2 (5 bases). CDR1 is LNHNV and CDR2 is YYDKDF in the germline V gene (reference sequence). Trimming took 1 base from V and 4 from J, leaving 8 bases between them. This CDR3 is 15 amino acids long.

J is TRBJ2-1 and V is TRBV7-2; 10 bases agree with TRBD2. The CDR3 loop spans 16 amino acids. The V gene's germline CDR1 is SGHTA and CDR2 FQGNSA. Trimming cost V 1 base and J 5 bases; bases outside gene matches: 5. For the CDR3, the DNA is TGTGCCAGCAGCTTAGAGAGCGGGGGGGGCCACAATGAGCAGTTCTTC. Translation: CASSLESGGGHNEQFF.

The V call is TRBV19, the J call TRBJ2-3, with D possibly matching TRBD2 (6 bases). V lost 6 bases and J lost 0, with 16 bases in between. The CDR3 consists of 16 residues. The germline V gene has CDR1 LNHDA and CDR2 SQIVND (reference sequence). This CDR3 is CASSPGRVPSTDTQYF. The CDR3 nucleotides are TGTGCCAGTAGCCCCGGGAGAGTTCCTAGCACAGATACGCAGTATTTT.

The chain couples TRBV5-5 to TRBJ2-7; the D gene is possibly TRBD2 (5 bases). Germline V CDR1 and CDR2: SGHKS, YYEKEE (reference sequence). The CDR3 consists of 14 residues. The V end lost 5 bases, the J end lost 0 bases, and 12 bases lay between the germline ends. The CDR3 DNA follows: TGTGCCAGCAGATCGGGATCCAGCTCCTACGAGCAGTACTTC. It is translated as CASRSGSSSYEQYF. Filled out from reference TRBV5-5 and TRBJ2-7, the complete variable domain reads DAGVTQSPTHLIKTRGQQVTLRCSPISGHKSVSWYQQVLGQGPQFIFQYYEKEERGRGNFPDRFSARQFPNYSSELNVNALLLGDSALYLCASRSGSSSYEQYFGPGTRLTVT.

CDR3 DNA sequence: TGTGCCAGCAGCTTAGCTTACACATACAATGAGCAGTTCTTC. Protein sequence: CASSLAYTYNEQFF. This chain joins TRBV11-3 and TRBJ2-1; D is uncertain. Germline CDR1 reads SGHNT; CDR2 reads YENEEA. Trimming removed 1 base at V and 4 bases at J, with 8 bases between. This CDR3 region has 14 residues.

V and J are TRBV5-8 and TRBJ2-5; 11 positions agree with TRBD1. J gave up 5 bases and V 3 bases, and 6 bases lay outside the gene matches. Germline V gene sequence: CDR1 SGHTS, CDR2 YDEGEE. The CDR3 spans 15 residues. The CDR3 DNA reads TGTGCCAGCAGCTCAGGACAGGGGGCGCGGGAGACCCAGTACTTC. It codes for CASSSGQGARETQYF.

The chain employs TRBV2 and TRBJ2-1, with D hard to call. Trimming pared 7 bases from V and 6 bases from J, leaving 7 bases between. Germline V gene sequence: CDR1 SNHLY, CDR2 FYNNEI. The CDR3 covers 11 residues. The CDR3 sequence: CASTAANEQFF. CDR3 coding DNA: TGTGCCAGCACGGCGGCCAATGAGCAGTTCTTC.

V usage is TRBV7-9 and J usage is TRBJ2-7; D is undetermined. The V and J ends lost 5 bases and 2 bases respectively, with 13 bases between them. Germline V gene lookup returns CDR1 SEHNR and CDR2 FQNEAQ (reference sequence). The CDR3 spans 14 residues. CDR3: CASSKTENPYEQYF. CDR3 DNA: TGTGCCAGCAGCAAAACAGAGAACCCCTACGAGCAGTACTTC.

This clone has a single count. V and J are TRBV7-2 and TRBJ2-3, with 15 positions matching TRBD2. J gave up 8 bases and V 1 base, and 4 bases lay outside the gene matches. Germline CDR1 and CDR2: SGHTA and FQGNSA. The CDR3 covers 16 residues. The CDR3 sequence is CASSLEGLAGGSTQYF. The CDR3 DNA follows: TGTGCCAGCAGCTTAGAGGGACTAGCGGGGGGAAGTACGCAGTATTTT.

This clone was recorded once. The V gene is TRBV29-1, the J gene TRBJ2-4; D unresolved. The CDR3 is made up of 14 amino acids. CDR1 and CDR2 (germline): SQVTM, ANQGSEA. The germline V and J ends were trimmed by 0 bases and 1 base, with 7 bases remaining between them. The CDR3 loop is CSVEEGVAKNIQYF. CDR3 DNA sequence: TGCAGCGTTGAAGAGGGCGTTGCCAAAAACATTCAGTACTTC. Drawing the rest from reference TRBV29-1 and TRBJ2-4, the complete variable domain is SAVISQKPSRDICQRGTSLTIQCQVDSQVTMMFWYRQQPGQSLTLIATANQGSEATYESGFVIDKFPISRPNLTFSTLTVSNMSPEDSSIYLCSVEEGVAKNIQYFGAGTRLSVL.

The CDR3 bases are TGTGCCAGCAGGCGGCAGGTCTACACTGAAGCTTTCTTT. Amino acid sequence: CASRRQVYTEAFF. The genes are TRBV6-5 and TRBJ1-1; D ambiguous. The CDR3 runs to 13 residues. Germline V gene lookup returns CDR1 MNHEY and CDR2 SVGAGI. V was shortened by 6 bases and J by 3 bases, with 11 bases between the two germline ends.

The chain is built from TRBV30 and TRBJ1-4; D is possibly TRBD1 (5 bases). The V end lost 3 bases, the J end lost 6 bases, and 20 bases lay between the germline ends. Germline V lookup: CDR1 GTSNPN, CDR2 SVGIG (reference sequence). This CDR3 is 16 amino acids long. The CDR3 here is CAWRSSGRIIDEKLFF. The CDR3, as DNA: TGTGCCTGGAGAAGTTCAGGGAGGATCATAGATGAAAAACTGTTTTTT. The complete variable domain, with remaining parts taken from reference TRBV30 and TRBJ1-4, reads SQTIHQWPATLVQPVGSPLSLECTVEGTSNPNLYWYRQAAGRGLQLLFYSVGIGQISSEVPQNLSASRPQDRQFILSSKKLLLSDSGFYLCAWRSSGRIIDEKLFFGSGTQLSVL.

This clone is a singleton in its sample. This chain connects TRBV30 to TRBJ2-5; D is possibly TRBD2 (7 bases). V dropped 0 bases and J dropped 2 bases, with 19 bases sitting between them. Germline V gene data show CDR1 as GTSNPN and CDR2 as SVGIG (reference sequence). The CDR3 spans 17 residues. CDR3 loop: CAWSVRGALGIQETQYF. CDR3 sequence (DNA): TGTGCCTGGAGTGTACGGGGGGCGCTAGGGATTCAAGAGACCCAGTACTTC. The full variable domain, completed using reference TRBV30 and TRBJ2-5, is SQTIHQWPATLVQPVGSPLSLECTVEGTSNPNLYWYRQAAGRGLQLLFYSVGIGQISSEVPQNLSASRPQDRQFILSSKKLLLSDSGFYLCAWSVRGALGIQETQYFGPGTRLLVL.

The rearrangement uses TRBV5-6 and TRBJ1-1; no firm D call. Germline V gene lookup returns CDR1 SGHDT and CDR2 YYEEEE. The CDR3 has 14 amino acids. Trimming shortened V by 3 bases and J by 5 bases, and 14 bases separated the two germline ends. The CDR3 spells CASSYKGLGTEAFF. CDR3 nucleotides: TGTGCCAGCAGCTATAAGGGATTGGGGACTGAAGCTTTCTTT.

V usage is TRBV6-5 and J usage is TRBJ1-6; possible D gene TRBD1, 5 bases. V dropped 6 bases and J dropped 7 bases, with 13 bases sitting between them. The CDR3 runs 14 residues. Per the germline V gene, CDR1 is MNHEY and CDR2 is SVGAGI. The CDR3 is CASSQGSKNSPLHF. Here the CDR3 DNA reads TGTGCCAGCAGCCAGGGCTCAAAGAATTCACCCCTCCACTTT.

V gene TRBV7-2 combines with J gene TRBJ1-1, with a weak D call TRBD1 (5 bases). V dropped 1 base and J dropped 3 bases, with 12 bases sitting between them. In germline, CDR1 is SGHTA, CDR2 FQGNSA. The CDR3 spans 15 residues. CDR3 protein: CASSLEVTAHTEAFF. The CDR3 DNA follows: TGTGCCAGCAGCTTAGAGGTGACAGCGCACACTGAAGCTTTCTTT.

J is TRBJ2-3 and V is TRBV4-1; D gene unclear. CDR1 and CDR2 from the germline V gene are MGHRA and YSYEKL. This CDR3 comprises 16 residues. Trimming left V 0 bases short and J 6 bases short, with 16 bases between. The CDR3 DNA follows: TGCGCCAGCAGCCAAGAGGCCAGGTCGATGACGGATACGCAGTATTTT. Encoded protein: CASSQEARSMTDTQYF.

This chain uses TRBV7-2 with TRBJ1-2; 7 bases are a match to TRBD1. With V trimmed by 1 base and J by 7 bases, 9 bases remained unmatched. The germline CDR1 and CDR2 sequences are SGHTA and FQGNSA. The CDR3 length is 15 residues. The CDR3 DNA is TGTGCCAGCAGCTTAGTGTCGACAGGGTTAATTGGCTACACCTTC. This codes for CASSLVSTGLIGYTF.

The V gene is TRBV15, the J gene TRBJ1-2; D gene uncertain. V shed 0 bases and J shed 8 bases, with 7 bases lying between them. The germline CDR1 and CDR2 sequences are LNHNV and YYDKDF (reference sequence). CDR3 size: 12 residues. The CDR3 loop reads CATSRDFGGYTF. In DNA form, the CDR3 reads TGTGCCACCAGCAGAGATTTCGGGGGCTACACCTTC.

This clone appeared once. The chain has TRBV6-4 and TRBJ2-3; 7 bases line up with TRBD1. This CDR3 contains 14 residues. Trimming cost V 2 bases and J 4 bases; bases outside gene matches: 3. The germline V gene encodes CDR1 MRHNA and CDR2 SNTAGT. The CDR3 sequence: CASSDRGPADTQYF. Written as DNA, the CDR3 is TGTGCCAGCAGTGACAGGGGGCCCGCAGATACGCAGTATTTT.

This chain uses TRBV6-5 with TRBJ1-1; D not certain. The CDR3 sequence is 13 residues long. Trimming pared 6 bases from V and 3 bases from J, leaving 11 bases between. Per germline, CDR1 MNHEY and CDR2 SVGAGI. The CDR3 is CASSFGRYTEAFF. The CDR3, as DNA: TGTGCCAGCAGCTTCGGACGGTACACTGAAGCTTTCTTT.

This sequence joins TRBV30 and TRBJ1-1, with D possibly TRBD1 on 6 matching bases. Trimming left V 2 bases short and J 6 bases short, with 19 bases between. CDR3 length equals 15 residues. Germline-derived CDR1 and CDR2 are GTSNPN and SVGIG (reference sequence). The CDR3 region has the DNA TGTGCCTGGAGTATGGGACACCCGGTAAGCTCTGAAGCTTTCTTT. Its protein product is CAWSMGHPVSSEAFF.

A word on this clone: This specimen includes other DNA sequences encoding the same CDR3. The CDR3 DNA is TGTGCCAGCAGCAGGGAACCCAATCAGCCCCAGCATTTT. The encoded protein is CASSREPNQPQHF. The V call is TRBV5-4, the J call TRBJ1-5; D is undetermined. Germline values: CDR1 SGHNT, CDR2 YYREEE (reference sequence). The V end was cut by 4 bases, the J end by 3 bases, with 8 bases between. The CDR3 contains 13 residues.

DNA for the CDR3: TGTGCCAGCAGCGCCGCCGCGACAGGGATCTACGAGCAGTACTTC. It codes for CASSAAATGIYEQYF. J is TRBJ2-7 and V is TRBV7-3; 7 nucleotides agree with TRBD1. The CDR3 is 15 residues long. From germline, CDR1 is SGHTA and CDR2 FQGTGA. Germline trimming cut 5 bases from V and 3 bases from J; bases unmatched to any gene: 10.

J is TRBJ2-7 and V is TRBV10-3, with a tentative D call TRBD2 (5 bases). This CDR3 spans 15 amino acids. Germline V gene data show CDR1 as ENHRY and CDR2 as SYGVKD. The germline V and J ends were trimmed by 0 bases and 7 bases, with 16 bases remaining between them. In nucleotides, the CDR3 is TGTGCCATCAGTGAGTCCGAGGGCTCAGTGGGGGAGCAGTACTTC. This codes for CAISESEGSVGEQYF.

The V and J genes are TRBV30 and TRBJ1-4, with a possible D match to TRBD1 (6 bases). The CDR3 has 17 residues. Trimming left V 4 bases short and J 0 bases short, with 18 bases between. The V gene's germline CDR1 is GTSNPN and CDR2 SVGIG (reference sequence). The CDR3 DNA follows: TGTGCCTGGAACCAGAGGGGGGATGACGCAACTAATGAAAAACTGTTTTTT. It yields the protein CAWNQRGDDATNEKLFF.

The CDR3 here is CASSGRGRSYEQYF. The CDR3 bases are TGTGCCAGCAGCGGCAGGGGCCGCTCCTACGAGCAGTACTTC. V gene TRBV28 combines with J gene TRBJ2-7, with a possible D match to TRBD1 (6 bases). Trimming took off 6 bases at V and 0 bases at J, with 12 bases between the two ends. Germline CDR1 and CDR2: MDHEN and SYDVKM. The CDR3 sequence is 14 residues long.

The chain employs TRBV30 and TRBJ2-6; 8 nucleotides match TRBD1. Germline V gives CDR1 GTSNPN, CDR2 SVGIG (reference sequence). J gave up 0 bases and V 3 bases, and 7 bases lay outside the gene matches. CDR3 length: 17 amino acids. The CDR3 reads CAWSFGTGTSGANVLTF. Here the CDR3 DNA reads TGTGCCTGGAGCTTCGGGACAGGAACCTCTGGGGCCAACGTCCTGACTTTC.